These 13 T cell receptor beta chains came from one sample sequenced in a study of cytomegalovirus exposure and HLA in healthy donors. The PCR ran on 60 Vbeta and 13 Jbeta primers. Data came from immunoSEQ multiplex PCR; TCRdb stores just in-frame clones and leaves some out. The sample contains around 100,000 clones, approximately 80% of which appear only once. The source material was PBMCs. All receptors derive from a woman in her late teens or twenties in good health and CMV-seropositive.

This clone was counted between two and nine times. The V call is TRBV25-1, the J call TRBJ2-5; unclear D gene. Germline assignment: CDR1 MGHDK and CDR2 SYGVNS. V was clipped by 3 bases and J by 0 bases, with 8 bases between them. The CDR3 length is 14 residues. In nucleotides, the CDR3 is TGTGCCAGCAGTGATCGACACGACCAAGAGACCCAGTACTTC. Residues: CASSDRHDQETQYF.

This clone was observed a few times. The rearrangement joins TRBV7-3 to TRBJ2-2, with 15 bases fitting TRBD2. The CDR3 loop spans 18 amino acids. Germline trimming cut 0 bases from V and 7 bases from J; bases unmatched to any gene: 6. Germline CDR1 and CDR2: SGHTA and FQGTGA. DNA of the CDR3: TGTGCCAGCAGCTTAACGGGACTAGCGGGAGGCCAAGGCGGGGAGCTGTTTTTT. This sequence encodes CASSLTGLAGGQGGELFF.

CDR3 sequence reads: CASSLGGRGNTEAFF. In DNA, the CDR3 is TGTGCCAGCAGCTTAGGGGGGCGCGGAAACACTGAAGCTTTCTTT. The chain joins TRBV7-9 to TRBJ1-1, with D perhaps matching TRBD1 (6 bases). Germline V gene lookup returns CDR1 SEHNR and CDR2 FQNEAQ (reference sequence). The length of the CDR3 is 15 residues. Trimming left V 1 base short and J 2 bases short, with 11 bases between.

This CDR3 reads CASRGPTGEETQYF. The CDR3, as DNA: TGTGCCAGCAGGGGCCCGACAGGGGAGGAGACCCAGTACTTC. This rearrangement joins TRBV2 to TRBJ2-5; 8 bases align to TRBD1. Germline values: CDR1 SNHLY, CDR2 FYNNEI. V was pared by 6 bases and J by 5 bases, with 8 bases of the junction left unmatched. The CDR3 spans 14 residues.

The CDR3 here is CASSEDGFGTGVGYTF. CDR3 sequence (DNA): TGTGCCAGCAGTGAAGACGGTTTTGGGACAGGGGTTGGCTACACCTTC. The chain couples TRBV6-1 to TRBJ1-2; 10 nucleotides match TRBD1. The CDR3 is made up of 16 amino acids. The J segment lost 7 bases and the V segment lost 1 base, leaving 9 bases of the junction unmatched. CDR1 is MNHNS and CDR2 is SASEGT in the germline V gene.

The CDR3 sequence is CASSYSYGTGEAQYF. CDR3 coding DNA: TGTGCCAGCAGTTACTCCTACGGGACAGGGGAGGCGCAGTACTTC. The chain employs TRBV6-5 and TRBJ2-7; 10 bases are a match to TRBD1. Trimming took 0 bases from V and 9 from J; bases not matched to a gene: 8. In germline, CDR1 is MNHEY, CDR2 SVGAGI. CDR3 size: 15 residues.

The chain combines TRBV30 with TRBJ2-3; possibly TRBD1 for D (6 bases). CDR3 size: 15 residues. Looked up from germline, CDR1 is GTSNPN and CDR2 is SVGIG (reference sequence). V shed 2 bases and J shed 7 bases, with 19 bases lying between them. CDR3 loop: CAWSTDPGRGYTQYF. CDR3 bases: TGTGCCTGGAGTACGGATCCGGGAAGGGGGTATACGCAGTATTTT.

This clone was recorded a few times. The rearrangement joins TRBV28 to TRBJ2-2, with 9 bases lining up with TRBD1. CDR1 and CDR2 from the germline V gene are MDHEN and SYDVKM. The CDR3 has 17 residues. V was pared by 2 bases and J by 0 bases, with 4 bases of the junction left unmatched. CDR3 amino acids: CASSLHTGGPNTGELFF. In DNA form, the CDR3 reads TGTGCCAGCAGTTTACACACAGGGGGCCCGAACACCGGGGAGCTGTTTTTT.

Regarding this clone: The sample holds other DNA sequences that translate to the same CDR3. CDR3 nucleotide sequence: TGTGCCATCAGGGAACCGGGACAGGGGTTCTACGAGCAGTACTTC. Protein: CAIREPGQGFYEQYF. The rearrangement uses TRBV10-3 and TRBJ2-7; TRBD1 matches at 10 bases. Trimming at V came to 6 bases and at J to 3 bases, leaving 8 bases not matched to a gene. The length of the CDR3 is 15 residues. From germline, CDR1 is ENHRY and CDR2 SYGVKD.

This sequence joins TRBV28 and TRBJ2-1; 8 bases map to TRBD2. The CDR3 consists of 12 residues. From germline, CDR1 is MDHEN and CDR2 SYDVKM. V lost 5 bases, J lost 14 bases, and 8 bases stayed unmatched. CDR3 bases: TGTGCCAGCAGTCCGGATAGCGGGAAGGAGTTCTTC. Residues: CASSPDSGKEFF.

CDR3 amino acids: CASSLTGGLNQETQYF. CDR3 in DNA: TGTGCCAGCAGCTTGACAGGGGGGTTAAACCAAGAGACCCAGTACTTC. This chain connects TRBV5-4 to TRBJ2-5; 8 bases are a match to TRBD1. The length of the CDR3 is 16 residues. Germline V gives CDR1 SGHNT, CDR2 YYREEE (reference sequence). The J segment lost 0 bases and the V segment lost 1 base, leaving 5 bases of the junction unmatched.

The J gene is TRBJ1-5, the V gene TRBV4-1; 7 nucleotides agree with TRBD1. The V gene's germline CDR1 is MGHRA and CDR2 YSYEKL. The CDR3 sequence is 16 residues long. V shed 0 bases, J shed 2 bases, and the junction held 4 bases outside the gene matches. CDR3 residues: CASSQEGGSGNQPQHF. CDR3 bases: TGCGCCAGCAGCCAAGAAGGGGGCTCTGGCAATCAGCCCCAGCATTTT.

This rearrangement joins TRBV19 to TRBJ2-4, with D tentatively TRBD2 (5 bases). CDR1 and CDR2 from the germline V gene are LNHDA and SQIVND (reference sequence). With 3 bases removed from V and 8 bases from J, the gap between germline ends came to 14 bases. This CDR3 has 14 amino acids. The chain's CDR3 is CASSIWDPRDIQYF. The CDR3 DNA follows: TGTGCCAGTAGTATCTGGGATCCGAGGGACATTCAGTACTTC.